This T cell receptor beta chain was identified in a study of blood T cell repertoires in COVID-19. The wider study: Collection of acute and convalescent COVID-19 samples took place in the United States, Italy and Spain. Nucleic acid was either cDNA or gDNA, and it came from T cells, B-cell-depleted T cells, or PBMCs.

V gave up 1 base and J gave up 4 bases; unmatched junction bases: 4. This CDR3 has 15 amino acids. CDR1 and CDR2 from the germline V gene are LNHNV and YYDKDF (reference sequence). As processed by the authors: Scientists estimated how many nucleated cells there were by amplifying reference gene primers. Repertoires were generated with immunoSEQ multiplex PCR, while TCRdb's copy carries only in-frame clones and drops some. D and trimming were read from the DNA, whereas the V and J calls and clone size are those reported in that table. The sample holds about 440,000 clones, around 89% seen once. The gene calls are TRBV15 and TRBJ1-3, with 7 bases fitting TRBD1. The sequence was obtained from a woman between 25 and 40 years old with acute or convalescent COVID-19. The sample was peripheral blood. The CDR3 nucleotides read TGTGCCACCAGCAGAGCCAGGACAGGAGGAAACACCATATATTTT. This gives the protein CATSRARTGGNTIYF.